Included here is one T cell receptor beta chain sequence, with context. Germline V gene sequence: CDR1 SNHLY, CDR2 FYNNEI. CDR3 length equals 19 residues. V lost 3 bases to trimming and J lost 2 bases, with 22 bases between them. Seattle enrolled patients during active infection and tracked them longitudinally. In the source study's methods: From reference gene primer amplification, estimates of nucleated cell counts were derived. The protocol was immunoSEQ multiplex PCR, while the TCRdb copy is restricted to in-frame clones and leaves out a portion. V, J and clone size are taken as reported in that table, and D and trimming were inferred from the DNA itself. The sample has around 480,000 clones, more than 70% seen once. The data are from a study of blood T cell repertoires in COVID-19. Study context: The United States, Italy and Spain supplied acute and convalescent COVID-19 samples. Nucleic acid was either cDNA or gDNA, and it came from T cells, B-cell-depleted T cells, or PBMCs.

The V and J genes are TRBV2 and TRBJ1-4; D possibly corresponds to TRBD1 (5 bases). What was sequenced was peripheral blood. The TCR sequence derives from a woman in her 50s with COVID-19, enrolled during active disease. CDR3: CASSDSQGHLMATNEKLFF. The CDR3 DNA sequence: TGTGCCAGCAGTGATTCCCAGGGTCATTTGATGGCGACTAATGAAAAACTGTTTTTT.